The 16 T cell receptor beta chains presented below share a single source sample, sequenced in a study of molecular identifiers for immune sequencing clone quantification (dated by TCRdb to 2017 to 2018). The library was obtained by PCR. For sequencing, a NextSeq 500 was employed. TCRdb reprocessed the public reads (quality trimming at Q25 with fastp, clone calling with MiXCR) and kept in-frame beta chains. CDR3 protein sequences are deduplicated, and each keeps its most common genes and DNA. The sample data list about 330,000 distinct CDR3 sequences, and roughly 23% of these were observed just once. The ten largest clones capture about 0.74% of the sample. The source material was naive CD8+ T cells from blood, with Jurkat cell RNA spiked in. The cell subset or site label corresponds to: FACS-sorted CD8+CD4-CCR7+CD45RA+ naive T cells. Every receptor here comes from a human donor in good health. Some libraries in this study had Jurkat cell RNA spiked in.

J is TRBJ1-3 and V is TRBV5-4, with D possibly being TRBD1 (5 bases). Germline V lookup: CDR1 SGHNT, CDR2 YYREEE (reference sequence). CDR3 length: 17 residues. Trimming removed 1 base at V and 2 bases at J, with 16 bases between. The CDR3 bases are TGTGCCAGCAGCTTGTTGGGGGTACAGAATGCTGGAAACACCATATATTTT. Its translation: CASSLLGVQNAGNTIYF.

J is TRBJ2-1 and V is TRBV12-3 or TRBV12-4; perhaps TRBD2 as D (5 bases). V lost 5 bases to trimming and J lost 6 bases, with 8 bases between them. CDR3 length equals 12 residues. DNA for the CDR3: TGTGCCAGCAGTCCTACTAGCAATGAGCAGTTCTTC. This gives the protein CASSPTSNEQFF.

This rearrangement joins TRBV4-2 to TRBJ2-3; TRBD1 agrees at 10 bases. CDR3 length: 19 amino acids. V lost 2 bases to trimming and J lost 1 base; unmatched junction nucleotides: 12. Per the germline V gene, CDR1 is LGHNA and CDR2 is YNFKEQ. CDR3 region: CASSQLTFGTGVGTDTQYF. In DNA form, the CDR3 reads TGTGCCAGCAGCCAATTAACCTTCGGGACAGGGGTTGGCACAGATACGCAGTATTTT.

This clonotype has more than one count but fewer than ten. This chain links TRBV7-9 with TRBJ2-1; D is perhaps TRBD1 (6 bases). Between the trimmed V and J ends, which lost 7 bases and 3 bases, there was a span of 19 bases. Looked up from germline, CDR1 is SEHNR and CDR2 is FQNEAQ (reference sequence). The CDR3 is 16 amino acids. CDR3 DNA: TGTGCCAGCACATCCCGCGACAGGATCATCTACAATGAGCAGTTCTTC. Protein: CASTSRDRIIYNEQFF. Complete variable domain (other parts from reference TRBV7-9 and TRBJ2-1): DTGVSQNPRHKITKRGQNVTFRCDPISEHNRLYWYRQTLGQGPEFLTYFQNEAQLEKSRLLSDRFSAERPKGSFSTLEIQRTEQGDSAMYLCASTSRDRIIYNEQFFGPGTRLTVL.

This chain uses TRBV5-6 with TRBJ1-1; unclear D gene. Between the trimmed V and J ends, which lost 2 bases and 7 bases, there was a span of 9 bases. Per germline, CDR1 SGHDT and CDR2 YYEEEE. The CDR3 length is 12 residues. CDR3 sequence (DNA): TGTGCCAGCAGCTTTCGAGACAATGAAGCTTTCTTT. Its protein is CASSFRDNEAFF.

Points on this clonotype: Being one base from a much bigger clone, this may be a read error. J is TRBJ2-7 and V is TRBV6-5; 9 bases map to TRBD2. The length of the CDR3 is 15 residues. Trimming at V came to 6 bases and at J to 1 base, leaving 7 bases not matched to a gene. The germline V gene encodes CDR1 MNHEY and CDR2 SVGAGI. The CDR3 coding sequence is TGTGCCAGCAGCTATATAGCGGGAGTATCCTACGAGCAGTACTTC. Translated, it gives CASSYIAGVSYEQYF.

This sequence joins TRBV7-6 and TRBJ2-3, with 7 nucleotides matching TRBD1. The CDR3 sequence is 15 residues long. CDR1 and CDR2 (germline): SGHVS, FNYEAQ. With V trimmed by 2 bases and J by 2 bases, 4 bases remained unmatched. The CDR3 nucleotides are TGTGCCAGCAGCTTAACAGGGGCCGTCACAGATACGCAGTATTTT. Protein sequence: CASSLTGAVTDTQYF.

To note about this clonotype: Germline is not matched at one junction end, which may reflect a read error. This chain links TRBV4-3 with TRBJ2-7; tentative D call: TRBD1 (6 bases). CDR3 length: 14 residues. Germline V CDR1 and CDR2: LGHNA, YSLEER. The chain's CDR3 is CARSQARGVYAQYF. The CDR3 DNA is TGCGCCCGCAGCCAAGCCAGGGGAGTCTACGCGCAGTACTTC.

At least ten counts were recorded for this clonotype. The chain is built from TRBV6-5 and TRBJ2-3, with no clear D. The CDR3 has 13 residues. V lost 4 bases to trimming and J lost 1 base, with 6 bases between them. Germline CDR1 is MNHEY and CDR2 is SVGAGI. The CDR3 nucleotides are TGTGCCAGCAGTTCGGGTGGCACAGATACGCAGTATTTT. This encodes CASSSGGTDTQYF.

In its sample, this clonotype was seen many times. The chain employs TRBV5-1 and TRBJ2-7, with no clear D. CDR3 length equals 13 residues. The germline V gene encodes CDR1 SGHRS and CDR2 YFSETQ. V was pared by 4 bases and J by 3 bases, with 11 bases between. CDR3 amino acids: CASSGVENYEQYF. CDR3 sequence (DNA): TGCGCCAGCAGCGGGGTGGAAAACTACGAGCAGTACTTC. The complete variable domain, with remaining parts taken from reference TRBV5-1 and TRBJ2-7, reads KAGVTQTPRYLIKTRGQQVTLSCSPISGHRSVSWYQQTPGQGLQFLFEYFSETQRNKGNFPGRFSGRQFSNSRSEMNVSTLELGDSALYLCASSGVENYEQYFGPGTRLTVT.

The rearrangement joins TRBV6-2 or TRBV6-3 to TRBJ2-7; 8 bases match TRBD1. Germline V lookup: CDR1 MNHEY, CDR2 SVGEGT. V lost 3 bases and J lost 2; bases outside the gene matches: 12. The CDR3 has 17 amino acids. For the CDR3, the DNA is TGTGCCAGCAGTTATGAATCCGACAGGGGCACGACCTACGAGCAGTACTTC. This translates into CASSYESDRGTTYEQYF.

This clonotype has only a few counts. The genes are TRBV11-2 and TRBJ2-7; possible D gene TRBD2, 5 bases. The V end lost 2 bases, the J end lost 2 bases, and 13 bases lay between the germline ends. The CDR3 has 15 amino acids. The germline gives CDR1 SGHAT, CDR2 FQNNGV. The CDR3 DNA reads TGTGCCAGCAGCTTACCCGAGGGAATCACCTACGAGCAGTACTTC. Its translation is CASSLPEGITYEQYF.

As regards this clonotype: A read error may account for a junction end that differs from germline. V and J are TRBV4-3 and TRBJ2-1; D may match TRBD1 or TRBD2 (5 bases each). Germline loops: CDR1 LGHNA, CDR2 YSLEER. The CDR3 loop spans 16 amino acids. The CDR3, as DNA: TGCACCAGCAGCCAAGATAAGGGGAGCTCCTACAATGAGCAGTTCTTC. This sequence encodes CTSSQDKGSSYNEQFF.

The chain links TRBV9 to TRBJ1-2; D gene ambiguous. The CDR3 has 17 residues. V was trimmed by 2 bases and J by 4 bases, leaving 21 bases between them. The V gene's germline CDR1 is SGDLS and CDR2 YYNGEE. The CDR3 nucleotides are TGTGCCAGCAGCGTCAGCCCCTCCGAACAGACACCCTATGGCTACACCTTC. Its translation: CASSVSPSEQTPYGYTF.

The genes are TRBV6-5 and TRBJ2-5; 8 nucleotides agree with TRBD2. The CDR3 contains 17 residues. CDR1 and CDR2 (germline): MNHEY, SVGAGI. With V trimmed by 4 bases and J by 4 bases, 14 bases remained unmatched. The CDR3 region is CASSSSGAGVLSETQYF. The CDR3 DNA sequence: TGTGCCAGCAGTTCCAGTGGAGCGGGAGTGCTTTCAGAGACCCAGTACTTC.

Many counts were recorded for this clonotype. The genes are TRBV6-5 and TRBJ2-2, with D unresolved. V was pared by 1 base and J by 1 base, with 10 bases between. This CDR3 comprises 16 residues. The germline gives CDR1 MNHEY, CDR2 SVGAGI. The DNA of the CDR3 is TGTGCCAGCAGTTACTTTACCACCGGGAACACCGGGGAGCTGTTTTTT. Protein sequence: CASSYFTTGNTGELFF.